A single sample gave rise to the 4 T cell receptor beta chains below, sequenced in a study of T cell responses to AZD1222 COVID-19 vaccine. The repertoire was sequenced with immunoSEQ multiplex PCR; TCRdb's copy has only in-frame clones and lacks some. The data hold 150,000 to 200,000 clones, with 90% to 95% observed a single time. Sequencing was performed on peripheral blood, taken 28 days after the second AZD1222 dose. Every receptor here comes from an adult who received the AZD1222 COVID-19 vaccine.

V and J are TRBV7-2 and TRBJ1-5, with TRBD1 as a possible D gene (6 bases). The CDR3 covers 16 residues. Deletions cut 5 bases from V and 2 bases from J, with 16 bases between. The V gene's germline CDR1 is SGHTA and CDR2 FQGNSA. The CDR3 is CASSLPGAWGNQPQHF. In DNA form, the CDR3 reads TGTGCCAGCAGCCTTCCGGGGGCGTGGGGCAATCAGCCCCAGCATTTT.

This chain links TRBV30 with TRBJ2-1; the match to TRBD2 covers 8 bases. V shed 1 base and J 8 bases; nucleotides not matched to a gene: 19. The CDR3 spans 18 residues. Germline CDR1 is GTSNPN and CDR2 is SVGIG (reference sequence). CDR3 loop: CAWSDLWGSGELQDEQFF. The CDR3 DNA reads TGTGCCTGGAGTGATCTCTGGGGTAGCGGGGAACTACAGGATGAGCAGTTCTTC.

This clone appeared once. The chain uses TRBV5-4 and TRBJ2-5; TRBD2 aligns across 11 bases. Germline V gene data show CDR1 as SGHNT and CDR2 as YYREEE (reference sequence). V lost 6 bases and J lost 3; bases outside the gene matches: 13. The CDR3 is made up of 17 amino acids. This chain's CDR3 is CASTPPPGSGGEETQYF. CDR3 bases: TGTGCCAGCACTCCACCCCCCGGTAGCGGGGGGGAAGAGACCCAGTACTTC.

The genes are TRBV19 and TRBJ1-2; TRBD1 agrees at 8 bases. The CDR3 length is 16 residues. The V gene end was trimmed by 2 bases and the J gene end by 4 bases; junction bases not matched to a gene: 9. From germline, CDR1 is LNHDA and CDR2 SQIVND (reference sequence). Here the CDR3 DNA reads TGTGCCAGTAGTATATTAGCGGGACAGGATCCCTATGGCTACACCTTC. Encoded protein: CASSILAGQDPYGYTF.